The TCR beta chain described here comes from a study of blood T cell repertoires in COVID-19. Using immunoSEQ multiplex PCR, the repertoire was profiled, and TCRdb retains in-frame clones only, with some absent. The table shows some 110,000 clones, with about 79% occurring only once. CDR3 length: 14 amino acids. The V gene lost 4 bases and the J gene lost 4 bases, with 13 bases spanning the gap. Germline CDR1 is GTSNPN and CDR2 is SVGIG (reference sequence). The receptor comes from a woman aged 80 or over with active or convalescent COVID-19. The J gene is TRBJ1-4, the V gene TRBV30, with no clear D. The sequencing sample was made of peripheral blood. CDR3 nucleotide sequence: TGTGCCTGGAATTTTGGAGGGCTTAATGAAAAACTGTTTTTT. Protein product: CAWNFGGLNEKLFF.